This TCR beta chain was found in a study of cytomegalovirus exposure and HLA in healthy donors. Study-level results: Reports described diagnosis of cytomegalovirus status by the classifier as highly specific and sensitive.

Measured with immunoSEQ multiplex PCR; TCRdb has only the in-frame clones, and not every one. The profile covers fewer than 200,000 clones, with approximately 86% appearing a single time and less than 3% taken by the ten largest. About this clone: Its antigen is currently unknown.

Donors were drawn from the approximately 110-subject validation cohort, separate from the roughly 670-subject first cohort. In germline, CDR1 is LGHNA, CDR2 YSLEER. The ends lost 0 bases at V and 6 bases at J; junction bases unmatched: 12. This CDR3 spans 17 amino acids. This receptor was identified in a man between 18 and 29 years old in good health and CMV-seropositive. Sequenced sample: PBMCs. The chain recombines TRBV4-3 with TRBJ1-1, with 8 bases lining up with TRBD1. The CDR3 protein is CASSQDSGGSLLAEAFF. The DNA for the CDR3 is TGCGCCAGCAGCCAAGACTCAGGGGGCAGCCTGCTCGCTGAAGCTTTCTTT.